This TCR beta chain appears in the sequencing data of a study of control samples from healthy donors and cancer patients (dated by TCRdb to the early 2020s). This clone was seen a single time. Its antigen target is currently unknown. No base quality information exists; no much larger clone differs at one position. The method was the immunoSEQ multiplex PCR assay. TCRdb holds this immuneACCESS table with in-frame rearrangements only. Some clones are missing; in checked studies, unresolved V genes explain under half, and the rest has no known cause. The sample includes over 100,000 clones, with approximately 91% observed a single time. Of the sample, roughly 3.2% is held by the ten largest clones. V lost 1 base and J lost 0 bases; the stretch between them is 7 bases long. CDR1 and CDR2, looked up from the germline V gene (reference sequence), are SEHNR and FQNEAQ. Including the terminal cysteine and phenylalanine, the CDR3 comprises 15 residues. The sequence is cut down to CDR3 DNA, 45 bases in frame from base 1.

The chain uses TRBV7-9 and TRBJ2-1, with the D gene not clear enough to name. Input material: blood. The TCR sequence derives from a man aged 50-60 years in good health. The CDR3 region: CASSLGISSYNEQFF. In nucleotides, the sequence is TGTGCCAGCAGCTTAGGCATAAGCTCCTACAATGAGCAGTTCTTC.